The present T cell receptor beta chain was sequenced within a study of PD-L1 blockade in urothelial cancer. Study in general: Blood-derived samples held a median roughly 140,000 T cells.

In the case of this clone: Within the sample, other DNA sequences also encode this same CDR3.

Generated by immunoSEQ multiplex PCR, the TCRdb table keeps only in-frame clones and is missing some. Among just under 65,000 clones, roughly 77% were seen once, and the ten largest hold roughly 1.6%. Specified time point: pretreatment peripheral blood. The CDR3 loop spans 14 amino acids. The V gene lost 0 bases and the J gene lost 1 base, with 7 bases spanning the gap. The germline CDR1 and CDR2 sequences are SGDLS and YYNGEE. This TCR came from a man aged 65 to 79 with urothelial cancer. The specimen comprised PBMCs, sampled around atezolizumab (anti-PD-L1) treatment. The chain uses TRBV9 and TRBJ1-1, with D unresolved. Written as DNA, the CDR3 is TGTGCCAGCAGCGTAGGGGCGGGGAACACTGAAGCTTTCTTT. This gives the protein CASSVGAGNTEAFF.